A selection of T cell receptor beta chains follows, all from one sample in a study of PD-1 blockade in classical Hodgkin lymphoma. Only in-frame clones appear in the TCRdb table, and some are missing; sequencing was by immunoSEQ multiplex PCR. The repertoire holds 25,000 to 30,000 clones, approximately 74% seen once, with 3% to 4% in the top ten. This specimen was peripheral blood mononuclear cells (PBMCs), taken before the second cycle of nivolumab. The source is a human donor with classical Hodgkin lymphoma. Both conserved end residues are part of each CDR3. A D gene is named only where the DNA matches it firmly. Only some rows state a clone size, as once, few, many or a class for expanded clones.

v_gene,len,d_gene,abundance,j_gene,CDR3aa,CDR3nt
TRBV27,16,TRBD2,-,TRBJ2-5,CASSVTSGDYKETQYF,TGTGCCAGCAGTGTGACTAGCGGGGATTATAAAGAGACCCAGTACTTC
TRBV6-5,13,-,-,TRBJ2-7,CASSYAPLYEQYF,TGTGCCAGCAGTTACGCACCACTATACGAGCAGTACTTC
TRBV6-1,16,-,-,TRBJ2-6,CASSETWGSGANVLTF,TGTGCCAGCAGTGAAACTTGGGGCTCTGGGGCCAACGTCCTGACTTTC
TRBV7-6,15,TRBD1,-,TRBJ2-7,CASSFFPGGADEQYF,TGTGCCAGCAGCTTCTTCCCAGGGGGCGCGGACGAGCAGTACTTC
TRBV15,17,-,-,TRBJ2-5,CATSRVLAPPIQETQYF,TGTGCCACCAGCAGAGTTTTGGCCCCACCGATTCAAGAGACCCAGTACTTC
TRBV27,13,TRBD1,-,TRBJ1-1,CASRTGFGTEAFF,TGTGCCAGCAGGACAGGGTTTGGGACTGAAGCTTTCTTT
TRBV30,16,TRBD1,-,TRBJ1-4,CAWSANPGQVNEKLFF,TGTGCCTGGAGTGCAAATCCGGGACAGGTAAATGAAAAACTGTTTTTT
TRBV11-2,15,-,-,TRBJ1-1,CASSLDPGGGAEAFF,TGTGCCAGCAGCTTAGATCCTGGGGGGGGTGCTGAAGCTTTCTTT
TRBV5-6,11,-,-,TRBJ1-1,CASSRGAEAFF,TGTGCCAGCAGCAGGGGGGCCGAAGCTTTCTTT
TRBV29-1,13,TRBD2,-,TRBJ2-5,CSVGGGKVETQYF,TGCAGCGTTGGGGGGGGGAAAGTTGAGACCCAGTACTTC
TRBV19,15,-,medium-sized,TRBJ1-2,CASSPRGALVYGYTF,TGTGCCAGTAGTCCCCGGGGGGCCCTCGTCTATGGCTACACCTTC
TRBV9,15,-,-,TRBJ1-2,CASSVDGRTRGGYTF,TGTGCCAGCAGCGTAGACGGCAGGACTAGAGGTGGCTACACCTTC
TRBV2,13,-,-,TRBJ1-2,CASRGTRGDGYTF,TGTGCCAGCAGAGGGACACGTGGGGATGGCTACACCTTC
TRBV15,15,TRBD1,-,TRBJ1-5,CATSRVGQGDSPQHF,TGTGCCACCAGCAGAGTCGGGCAGGGGGATTCGCCCCAGCATTTT
TRBV5-1,16,TRBD2,-,TRBJ2-3,CASSLVGLAGTDTQYF,TGCGCCAGCAGCTTGGTAGGGCTAGCGGGTACAGATACGCAGTATTTT
TRBV27,12,-,-,TRBJ2-1,CASSDQGREQFF,TGTGCCAGCAGTGACCAGGGAAGGGAGCAGTTCTTC
TRBV7-6,13,TRBD1,few,TRBJ2-7,CASSPGQSYEQYF,TGTGCCAGCAGCCCGGGACAGAGTTACGAGCAGTACTTC
TRBV2,13,-,medium-sized,TRBJ2-5,CASSDRGVETQYF,TGTGCCAGCAGTGACAGGGGAGTAGAGACCCAGTACTTC
TRBV27,17,-,-,TRBJ1-1,CASSLSWTATSNTEAFF,TGTGCCAGCAGTTTATCTTGGACAGCGACCAGTAACACTGAAGCTTTCTTT
TRBV4-1,14,-,once,TRBJ1-2,CASSQVGTDYGYTF,TGCGCCAGCAGCCAAGTCGGGACTGACTATGGCTACACCTTC
TRBV10-2,15,-,once,TRBJ2-3,CASSSQTRRTDTQYF,TGCGCCAGCAGTTCCCAGACTAGACGCACAGATACGCAGTATTTT
TRBV4-3,16,TRBD1,-,TRBJ1-5,CASSQDPTGEDQPQHF,TGCGCCAGCAGCCAAGACCCGACAGGGGAAGATCAGCCCCAGCATTTT
TRBV5-6,16,-,-,TRBJ1-5,CASSSTARGRGQPQHF,TGTGCCAGCAGCTCTACCGCCAGGGGAAGGGGGCAGCCCCAGCATTTT
TRBV7-6,13,-,-,TRBJ1-2,CASSAGVAYGYTF,TGTGCCAGCAGCGCCGGAGTAGCGTATGGCTACACCTTC
TRBV30,13,-,-,TRBJ2-1,CAWSSASPNEQFF,TGTGCCTGGAGTTCGGCCAGCCCAAATGAGCAGTTCTTC
TRBV27,16,TRBD1,once,TRBJ1-6,CASSTGGGFYNSPLHF,TGTGCCAGCAGTACAGGGGGCGGCTTTTACAATTCACCCCTCCACTTT
TRBV5-6,18,TRBD2,-,TRBJ2-7,CASSSTPPSGGSSYEQYF,TGTGCCAGCAGCTCGACACCCCCTAGCGGGGGGAGCTCCTACGAGCAGTACTTC